A selection of T cell receptor beta chains follows, all from one sample in a study of neurological immune-mediated disorders. Via MiXCR, TCRdb re-called the 5' RACE reads, giving one row per CDR3 protein. The sample lists 20,000 to 25,000 distinct CDR3 sequences; 15% to 20% were seen once. The sequencing sample was made of CD8+ T cells from blood. These receptors all come from a young woman with multiple sclerosis. The CDR3 runs from the conserved cysteine through the conserved F or W. The D gene is left open where the match is weak. Where a row states a size, it is once, few, many or the class of an expanded clone; other rows omit it.

D gene	clone size	V gene	J gene	CDR3 DNA	CDR3 protein
TRBD2	many	TRBV5-1	TRBJ2-3	TGCGCCAGCAGCTCAAAGCGGGAGGGCACAGATACGCAGTATTTT	CASSSKREGTDTQYF
.	medium-sized	TRBV27	TRBJ1-2	TGTGCCAGCAGTTTATCCGCGGAGGGCCCCGATGGCTACACCTTC	CASSLSAEGPDGYTF
TRBD1	many	TRBV20-1	TRBJ2-5	TGCAGTGCTGGAGAAGACAGGGGGAGAGAGACCCAGTACTTC	CSAGEDRGRETQYF
.	medium-sized	TRBV9	TRBJ1-1	TGTGCCAGCAGCGCCCAACAGGGAGGAGAAACTGAAGCTTTCTTT	CASSAQQGGETEAFF
.	.	TRBV5-6	TRBJ1-2	TGTGCCAGCAGTCGGGACACCGGAAGCTATGGCTACACCTTC	CASSRDTGSYGYTF
.	many	TRBV29-1	TRBJ1-2	TGCAGCGTTGAGTCGACACGTGGCTACACCTTC	CSVESTRGYTF
.	.	TRBV6-5	TRBJ1-2	TGTGCCAGCGGACTTCGACAGGACAATAACTATGGCTACACCTTC	CASGLRQDNNYGYTF
.	many	TRBV5-6	TRBJ2-1	TGTGCCAGCAGCTTACCTCGCCAATTGGATGAGCAGTTCTTC	CASSLPRQLDEQFF
.	.	TRBV28	TRBJ1-1	TGTGCCAGCACCTTAATAGCGGCGAACACTGAAGCTTTCTTT	CASTLIAANTEAFF
TRBD1	many	TRBV20-1	TRBJ2-5	TGCAGTGCTAGAGATGAGGCGGAGAAGGACAGGGTCGCAGAGACCCAGTACTTC	CSARDEAEKDRVAETQYF
.	.	TRBV7-9	TRBJ2-1	TGTGCCAGCAGCTTTTCCCCCACGGGCCACAATGAGCAGTTCTTC	CASSFSPTGHNEQFF
TRBD2	.	TRBV6-5	TRBJ2-3	TGTGCCAGCAGTTACTCGACTAGCCCAGATACGCAGTATTTT	CASSYSTSPDTQYF
.	medium-sized	TRBV4-1	TRBJ2-4	TGCGCCAGCAGCCAATACTTACAGGGTTCGGACATTCAGTACTTC	CASSQYLQGSDIQYF
TRBD2	many	TRBV20-1	TRBJ2-1	TGCAGTGCTAGGAGACTAGCGGGGGACAATGAGCAGTTCTTC	CSARRLAGDNEQFF
.	.	TRBV29-1	TRBJ1-2	TGCAGCGTTGAGGGGACGGGGGGATATGGCTACACCTTC	CSVEGTGGYGYTF
TRBD1	few	TRBV5-1	TRBJ2-3	TGCGCCAGCAGCTTGGTGGTTGTGACAGGGGGCAGTACGCAGTATTTT	CASSLVVVTGGSTQYF
.	many	TRBV9	TRBJ1-3	TGTGCCAGCAGCGAGATGTCGGGACCTGGAAACACCATATATTTT	CASSEMSGPGNTIYF
.	many	TRBV4-3	TRBJ1-1	TGCGCCAGCAGCCAAGAACCGCAGGGACTAGACACTGAAGCTTTCTTT	CASSQEPQGLDTEAFF
.	many	TRBV29-1	TRBJ2-3	TGCAGCGTTGAACTAGCAGAAAGCACAGATACGCAGTATTTT	CSVELAESTDTQYF
.	many	TRBV25-1	TRBJ1-1	TGTGCCAGCAGTGAATTTCAGGGAGGAAGCACTGAAGCTTTCTTT	CASSEFQGGSTEAFF
TRBD1	many	TRBV20-1	TRBJ1-1	TGCAGTACCCCAGGGGGCGCGGTGGGCACTGAAGCTTTCTTT	CSTPGGAVGTEAFF
.	medium-sized	TRBV12-3/TRBV12-4	TRBJ2-1	TGTGCCACCGCACAGACCCTCTACAATGAGCAGTTCTTC	CATAQTLYNEQFF